The 3 T cell receptor beta chains reported below all come from one sample, sequenced in a study of blood T cell repertoires in COVID-19. Sequencing used immunoSEQ multiplex PCR; TCRdb keeps in-frame clones, though not all of them. This table holds 150,000 to 200,000 clones, around 85% found once. Sequencing was performed on peripheral blood. These receptors were collected from a man aged 65-85 years with active or convalescent COVID-19.

The chain carries TRBV30 and TRBJ1-6; D might be TRBD1 (5 bases). The V gene lost 4 bases and the J gene lost 0 bases, with 10 bases spanning the gap. In germline, CDR1 is GTSNPN, CDR2 SVGIG (reference sequence). CDR3 length: 15 residues. The CDR3 DNA is TGTGCCTGGACCGAAGACAGCTCCTATAATTCACCCCTCCACTTT. Translating gives CAWTEDSSYNSPLHF.

J is TRBJ1-1 and V is TRBV7-9, with TRBD1 identical over 9 bases. V was clipped by 3 bases and J by 10 bases; unmatched bases: 12. The germline V gene encodes CDR1 SEHNR and CDR2 FQNEAQ (reference sequence). The CDR3 extends over 15 amino acids. This CDR3 is CASSLGTGQPLGAFF. The CDR3 DNA reads as TGTGCCAGCAGCTTGGGGACAGGGCAGCCCCTCGGAGCTTTCTTT.

This chain uses TRBV5-8 with TRBJ2-1; D perhaps matches TRBD1 (6 bases). Germline V gene sequence: CDR1 SGHTS, CDR2 YDEGEE. The CDR3 has 14 amino acids. V was clipped by 1 base and J by 7 bases, with 12 bases between them. DNA for the CDR3: TGTGCCAGCAGCTTGTCGTTGGGGGCGAATGAGCAGTTCTTC. Amino acid sequence: CASSLSLGANEQFF.